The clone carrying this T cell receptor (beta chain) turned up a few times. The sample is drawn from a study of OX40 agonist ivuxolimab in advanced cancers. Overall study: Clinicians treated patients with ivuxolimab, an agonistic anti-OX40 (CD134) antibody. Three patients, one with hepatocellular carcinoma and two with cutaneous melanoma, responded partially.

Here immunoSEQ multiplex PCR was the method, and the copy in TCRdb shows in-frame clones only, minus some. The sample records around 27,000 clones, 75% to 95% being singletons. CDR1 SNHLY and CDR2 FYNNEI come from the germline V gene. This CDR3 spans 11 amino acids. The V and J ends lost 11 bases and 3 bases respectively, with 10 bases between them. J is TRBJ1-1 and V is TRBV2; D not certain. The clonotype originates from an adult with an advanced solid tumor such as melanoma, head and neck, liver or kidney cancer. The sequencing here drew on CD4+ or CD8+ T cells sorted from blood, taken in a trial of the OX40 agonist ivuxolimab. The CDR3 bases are TGTGCCTGCCGGGAGTACACTGAAGCTTTCTTT. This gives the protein CACREYTEAFF.